This entry lists 18 T cell receptor beta chains sequenced from one sample in a study of blood T cell repertoires in COVID-19. The protocol was immunoSEQ multiplex PCR, while the TCRdb copy is restricted to in-frame clones and leaves out a portion. The table includes a few hundred thousand clones, approximately 90% detected once. Sequenced: peripheral blood. Every receptor here comes from a middle-aged woman who had recovered from COVID-19.

V usage is TRBV3-1 (or the pseudogene TRBV3-2) and J usage is TRBJ2-1; 11 bases fit TRBD2. The CDR3 totals 16 residues. The J segment lost 9 bases and the V segment lost 4 bases, leaving 11 bases of the junction unmatched. Germline V gives CDR1 LGHDT, CDR2 YNNKEL (reference sequence). CDR3 sequence reads: CASSPTSGSRTGEQFF. Here the CDR3 DNA reads TGTGCCAGCAGCCCCACTAGCGGGAGCCGGACGGGTGAGCAGTTCTTC.

The chain joins TRBV30 to TRBJ1-3; weak D call: TRBD1 (5 bases). This CDR3 comprises 13 residues. In germline, CDR1 is GTSNPN, CDR2 SVGIG (reference sequence). V was clipped by 7 bases and J by 0 bases, with 10 bases between them. In DNA, the CDR3 is TGTGCCTTGGGACTAGGCTCTGGAAACACCATATATTTT. Translated: CALGLGSGNTIYF.

The chain carries TRBV5-8 and TRBJ1-3; D call uncertain. CDR1 SGHTS and CDR2 YDEGEE come from the germline V gene. Trimming removed 4 bases at V and 0 bases at J, with 17 bases between. This CDR3 region has 17 residues. Written as DNA, the CDR3 is TGTGCCAGCAGCCTCTACGCAGGAACCCTCTCTGGAAACACCATATATTTT. Protein sequence: CASSLYAGTLSGNTIYF.

There are a few counts of this clone. The sample has other DNA sequences that encode this CDR3 too. The V gene is TRBV5-4, the J gene TRBJ1-3; 9 nucleotides line up with TRBD1. After removal of 4 bases from V and 0 bases from J, the junction contained 5 bases not matched to a gene. CDR1 and CDR2 (germline): SGHNT, YYREEE (reference sequence). The CDR3 is made up of 16 amino acids. The CDR3 protein is CASSPGQGRSGNTIYF. The CDR3 DNA reads TGTGCCAGCAGCCCGGGACAGGGCCGCTCTGGAAACACCATATATTTT.

The V call is TRBV5-1, the J call TRBJ2-7; TRBD2 matches 7 bases. Trimming took 2 bases from V and 0 from J; bases not matched to a gene: 5. From germline, CDR1 is SGHRS and CDR2 YFSETQ. The CDR3 totals 15 residues. For the CDR3, the DNA is TGCGCCAGCAGCTTTCTAGCGGAAAGCTCCTACGAGCAGTACGTC. Translating it yields CASSFLAESSYEQYV.

This clone has just a few counts. The rearrangement links TRBV14 to TRBJ2-1; 7 nucleotides match TRBD2. Germline CDR1 is SGHDN and CDR2 is FVKESK. This CDR3 has 16 residues. V trimming: 4 bases; J trimming: 8 bases; junction bases outside the gene matches: 14. The DNA for the CDR3 is TGTGCCAGCAGCCGCGGCGCAGGACTAGTTGGCCATGAGCAGTTCTTC. This translates into CASSRGAGLVGHEQFF.

This clone came up once. V usage is TRBV10-3 and J usage is TRBJ2-1; weak D call: TRBD1 (6 bases). The V gene lost 0 bases and the J gene lost 15 bases, with 15 bases spanning the gap. Germline V lookup: CDR1 ENHRY, CDR2 SYGVKD. The CDR3 spans 13 residues. This chain's CDR3 is CAISESDRPPGFF. The CDR3 DNA follows: TGTGCCATCAGTGAGTCGGACAGACCGCCGGGGTTCTTC.

This clone was counted only a few times. The rearrangement joins TRBV14 to TRBJ1-6; 11 bases fit TRBD1. The CDR3 consists of 13 residues. Germline V CDR1 and CDR2: SGHDN, FVKESK. Trimming cost V 5 bases and J 9 bases; bases outside gene matches: 0. CDR3 in amino acids: CASSGTGGSPLHF. CDR3 DNA: TGTGCCAGCAGCGGGACAGGGGGTTCACCCCTCCACTTT.

J is TRBJ2-1 and V is TRBV5-6, with 7 bases lining up with TRBD1. This CDR3 comprises 13 residues. Unmatched junction bases numbered 1, after V lost 5 bases and J lost 2 bases. Germline lookup yields CDR1 SGHDT and CDR2 YYEEEE. CDR3 residues: CASRGTAYNEQFF. The CDR3 region has the DNA TGTGCCAGCAGAGGGACAGCCTACAATGAGCAGTTCTTC.

V and J are TRBV5-6 and TRBJ2-5; D perhaps matches TRBD1 (6 bases). The CDR3 totals 13 residues. Trimming took off 4 bases at V and 4 bases at J, with 11 bases between the two ends. Germline CDR1 and CDR2: SGHDT and YYEEEE. The CDR3 DNA follows: TGTGCCAGCAGCCACCCAGGGGCAGAGACCCAGTACTTC. It codes for CASSHPGAETQYF.

The rearrangement uses TRBV4-3 and TRBJ1-5; TRBD1 matches at 7 bases. The V gene's germline CDR1 is LGHNA and CDR2 YSLEER. The J segment lost 7 bases and the V segment lost 3 bases, leaving 9 bases of the junction unmatched. The CDR3 length is 15 residues. The CDR3 spells CASSQSGGQAQPQHF. CDR3 sequence (DNA): TGCGCCAGCAGCCAGTCGGGCGGACAGGCGCAGCCCCAGCATTTT.

The chain couples TRBV3-1 (or the pseudogene TRBV3-2) to TRBJ2-1, with no clear D. V lost 1 base and J 9 bases, leaving 4 bases between the germline ends. Germline V gene lookup returns CDR1 LGHDT and CDR2 YNNKEL (reference sequence). The CDR3 spans 11 residues. In DNA, the CDR3 is TGTGCCAGCAGCCAAGCGGGTGAGCAGTTCTTC. Translated, it gives CASSQAGEQFF.

This clone occurred once. This chain connects TRBV6-2 or TRBV6-3 to TRBJ2-6; D possibly corresponds to TRBD1 (6 bases). The CDR3 is 16 amino acids. CDR1 is MNHEY and CDR2 is SVGEGT in the germline V gene. The V gene lost 7 bases and the J gene lost 0 bases, with 13 bases spanning the gap. The chain's CDR3 is CASNPGQHSGANVLTF. For the CDR3, the DNA is TGTGCCAGCAACCCGGGACAACACTCTGGGGCCAACGTCCTGACTTTC.

The gene calls are TRBV7-9 and TRBJ2-5; D is ambiguous. Germline V CDR1 and CDR2: SEHNR, FQNEAQ (reference sequence). Trimming stripped 4 bases from V and 2 bases from J, with 14 bases between. The CDR3 runs 15 residues. The CDR3 spells CASSSAGIGQETQYF. The CDR3 nucleotides are TGTGCCAGCAGCTCCGCCGGCATCGGGCAAGAGACCCAGTACTTC.

The chain carries TRBV5-1 and TRBJ2-3; the match to TRBD2 covers 13 bases. V lost 0 bases and J lost 4; bases outside the gene matches: 5. Germline V gene lookup returns CDR1 SGHRS and CDR2 YFSETQ. This CDR3 has 17 residues. The chain's CDR3 is CASSLALAGGRADTQYF. CDR3 sequence (DNA): TGCGCCAGCAGCTTGGCACTAGCGGGAGGGAGGGCAGATACGCAGTATTTT.

This clone showed up just once. The rearrangement joins TRBV19 to TRBJ2-3, with a tentative D call TRBD2 (5 bases). This CDR3 contains 13 residues. The germline gives CDR1 LNHDA, CDR2 SQIVND (reference sequence). V lost 3 bases and J 6 bases, leaving 10 bases between the germline ends. The CDR3 DNA follows: TGTGCCAGTAGTATCCCTAGCTCCGATACGCAGTATTTT. This encodes CASSIPSSDTQYF.

V gene TRBV18 combines with J gene TRBJ2-3; D is possibly TRBD1 (5 bases). The germline V and J ends were trimmed by 0 bases and 3 bases, with 13 bases remaining between them. Germline loops: CDR1 KGHSH, CDR2 LQKENI. The CDR3 is 16 residues long. The CDR3 DNA follows: TGTGCCAGCTCACCACCGATGCAGGGAATAACAGATACGCAGTATTTT. The encoded protein is CASSPPMQGITDTQYF.

The gene calls are TRBV6-6 and TRBJ2-3; possible D gene TRBD2, 5 bases. The length of the CDR3 is 14 residues. CDR1 MNHNY and CDR2 SVGAGI come from the germline V gene (reference sequence). V was trimmed by 5 bases and J by 6 bases, leaving 15 bases between them. The CDR3 coding sequence is TGTGCCAGCAGTCCCAAGCGGACCTGGGATACGCAGTATTTT. It specifies CASSPKRTWDTQYF.